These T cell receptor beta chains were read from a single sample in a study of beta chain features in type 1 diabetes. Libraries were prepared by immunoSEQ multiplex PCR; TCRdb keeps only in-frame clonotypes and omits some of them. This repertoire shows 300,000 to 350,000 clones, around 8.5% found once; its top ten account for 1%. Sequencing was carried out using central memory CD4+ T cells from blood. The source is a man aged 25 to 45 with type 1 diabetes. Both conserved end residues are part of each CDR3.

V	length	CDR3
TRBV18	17	CASSPIRQGASTDTQYF
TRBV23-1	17	CASSQSSFRGRGDGYTF
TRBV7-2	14	CASSPAGLAETQYF
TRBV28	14	CASKPGQGTHEQYF
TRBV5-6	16	CASILVGRVAYNEQFF
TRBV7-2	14	CASSLERGQVEQFF
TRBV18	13	CASSPRKTEGYTF
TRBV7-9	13	CASSLGDRFGYTF
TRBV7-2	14	CASSSSTGVEKLFF
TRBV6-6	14	CASSYSGQGAGYTF
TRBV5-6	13	CASSLARGGEQFF
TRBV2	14	CASRSGGAADTQYF
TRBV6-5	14	CASSPGQGVMAQYF
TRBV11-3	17	CASSRLAGPRSYNEQFF
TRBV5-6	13	CATQIGGGYEQYF
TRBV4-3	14	CASSQDESAISYTF
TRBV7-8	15	CASSPLGTFTHGYTF
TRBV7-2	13	CASSSARGTEAFF
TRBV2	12	CAGQGDNSPLHF
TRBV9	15	CASSVEGYGANVLTF
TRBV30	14	CAWRKQGMNTEAFF
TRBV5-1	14	CASSLGGAYNEQFF
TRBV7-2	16	CASSLRPGANTGELFF
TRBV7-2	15	CASSLGHAKNQPQHF
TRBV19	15	CASSNDRVGATEAFF
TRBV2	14	CASRIRGVGGELFF
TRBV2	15	CASSEDDRGKQPQHF
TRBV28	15	CASSRGDRGNEKLFF
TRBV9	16	CASSLRDSRSTDTQYF
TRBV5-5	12	CASSSIGNEQFF
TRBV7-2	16	CASSLGTGGPADTQYF
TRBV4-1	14	CASSQGQSVSPLHF
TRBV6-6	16	CASRADRGGGYTEAFF